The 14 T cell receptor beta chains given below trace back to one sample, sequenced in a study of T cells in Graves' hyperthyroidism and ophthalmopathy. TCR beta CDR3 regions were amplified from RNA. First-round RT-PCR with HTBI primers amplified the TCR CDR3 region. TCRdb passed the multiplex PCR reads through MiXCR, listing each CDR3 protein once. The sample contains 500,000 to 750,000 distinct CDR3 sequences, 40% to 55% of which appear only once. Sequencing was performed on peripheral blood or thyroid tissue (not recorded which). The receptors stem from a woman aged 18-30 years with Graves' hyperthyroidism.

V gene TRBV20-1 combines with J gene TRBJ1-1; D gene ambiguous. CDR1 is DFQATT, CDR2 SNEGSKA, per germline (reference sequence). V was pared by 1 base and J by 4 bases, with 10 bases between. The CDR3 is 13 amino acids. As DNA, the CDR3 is TGCAGTGCTAGAGGACTGAGCTCCACTGAAGCTTTCTTT. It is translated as CSARGLSSTEAFF.

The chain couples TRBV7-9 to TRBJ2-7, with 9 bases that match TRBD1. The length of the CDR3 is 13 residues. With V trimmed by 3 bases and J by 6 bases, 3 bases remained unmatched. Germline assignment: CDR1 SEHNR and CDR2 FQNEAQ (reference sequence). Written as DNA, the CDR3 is TGTGCCAGCAGCTTGGGGACAGGGAGCGAGCAGTACTTC. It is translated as CASSLGTGSEQYF.

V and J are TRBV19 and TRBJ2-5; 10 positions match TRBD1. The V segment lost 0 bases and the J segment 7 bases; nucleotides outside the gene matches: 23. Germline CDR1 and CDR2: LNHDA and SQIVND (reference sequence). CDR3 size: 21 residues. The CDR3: CASSIEGPGQGSSRPHWTQYF. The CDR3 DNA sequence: TGTGCCAGTAGTATAGAGGGCCCGGGACAGGGGTCCTCCCGGCCGCATTGGACCCAGTACTTC.

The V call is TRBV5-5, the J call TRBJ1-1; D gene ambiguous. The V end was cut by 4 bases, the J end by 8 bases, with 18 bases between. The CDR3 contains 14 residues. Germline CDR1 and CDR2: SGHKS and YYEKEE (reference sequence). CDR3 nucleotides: TGTGCCAGCAGCGAAGCTAGCGGGCCAAGGGAAGCTTTCTTT. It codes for CASSEASGPREAFF.

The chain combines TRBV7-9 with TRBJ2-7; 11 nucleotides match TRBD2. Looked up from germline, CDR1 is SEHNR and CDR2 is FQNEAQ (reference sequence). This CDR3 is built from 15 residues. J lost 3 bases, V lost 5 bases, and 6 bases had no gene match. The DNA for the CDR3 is TGTGCCAGCAGCAAAGATAGCGGGAGGGACTACGAGCAGTACTTC. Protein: CASSKDSGRDYEQYF.

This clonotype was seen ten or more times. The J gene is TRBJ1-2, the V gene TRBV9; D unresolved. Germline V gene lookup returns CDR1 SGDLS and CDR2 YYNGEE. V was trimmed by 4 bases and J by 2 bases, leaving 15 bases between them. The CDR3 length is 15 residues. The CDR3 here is CASSPRITTNYGYTF. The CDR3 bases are TGTGCCAGCAGCCCCCGGATAACTACGAACTATGGCTACACCTTC.

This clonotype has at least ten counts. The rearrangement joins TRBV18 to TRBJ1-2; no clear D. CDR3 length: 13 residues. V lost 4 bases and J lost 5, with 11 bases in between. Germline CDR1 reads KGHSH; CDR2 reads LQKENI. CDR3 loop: CASSQTDGYGYTF. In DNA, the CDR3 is TGTGCCAGCTCACAGACCGACGGATATGGCTACACCTTC. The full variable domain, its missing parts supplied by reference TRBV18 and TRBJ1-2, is NAGVMQNPRHLVRRRGQEARLRCSPMKGHSHVYWYRQLPEEGLKFMVYLQKENIIDESGMPKERFSAEFPKEGPSILRIQQVVRGDSAAYFCASSQTDGYGYTFGSGTRLTVV.

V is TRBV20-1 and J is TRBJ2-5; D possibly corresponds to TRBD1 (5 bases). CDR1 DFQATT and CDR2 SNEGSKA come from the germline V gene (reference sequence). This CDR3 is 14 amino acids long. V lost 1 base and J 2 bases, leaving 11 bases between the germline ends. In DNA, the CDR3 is TGCAGTGCTAGAGTGAGAAGGGGACAAGAGACCCAGTACTTC. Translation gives CSARVRRGQETQYF.

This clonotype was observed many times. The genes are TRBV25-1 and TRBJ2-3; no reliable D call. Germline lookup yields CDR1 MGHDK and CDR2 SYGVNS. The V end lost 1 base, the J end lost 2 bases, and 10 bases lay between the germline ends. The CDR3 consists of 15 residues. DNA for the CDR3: TGTGCCAGCAGTGAATTCACAGAGACCACAGATACGCAGTATTTT. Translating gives CASSEFTETTDTQYF.

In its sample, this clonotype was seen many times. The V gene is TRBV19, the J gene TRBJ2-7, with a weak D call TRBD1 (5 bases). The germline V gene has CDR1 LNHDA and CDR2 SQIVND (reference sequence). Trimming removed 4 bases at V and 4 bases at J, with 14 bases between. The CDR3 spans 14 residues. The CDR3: CASSTDSWTYEQYF. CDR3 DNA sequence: TGTGCCAGTAGTACCGACAGTTGGACATACGAGCAGTACTTC.

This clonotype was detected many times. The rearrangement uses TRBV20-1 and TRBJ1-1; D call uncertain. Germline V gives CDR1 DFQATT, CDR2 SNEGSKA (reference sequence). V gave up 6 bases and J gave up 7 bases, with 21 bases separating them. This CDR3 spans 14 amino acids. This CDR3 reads CSATKRTPPGEAFF. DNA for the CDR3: TGCAGTGCCACCAAACGGACCCCCCCGGGTGAAGCTTTCTTT.

This CDR3 reads CASGFSRGAHNTEAFF. The CDR3 DNA is TGTGCTAGTGGGTTCTCCCGGGGGGCTCATAACACTGAAGCTTTCTTT. The V gene is TRBV12-5, the J gene TRBJ1-1, with D perhaps matching TRBD1 (6 bases). The germline CDR1 and CDR2 sequences are LGHNT and FRNRAP. V dropped 6 bases and J dropped 2 bases, with 19 bases sitting between them. This CDR3 has 16 amino acids.

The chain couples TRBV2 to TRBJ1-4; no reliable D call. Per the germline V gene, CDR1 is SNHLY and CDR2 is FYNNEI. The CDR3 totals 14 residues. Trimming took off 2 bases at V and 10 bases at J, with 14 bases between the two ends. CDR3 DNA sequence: TGTGCCAGCAGTGAAATTGGGGTCTATGGAAAACTGTTTTTT. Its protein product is CASSEIGVYGKLFF.

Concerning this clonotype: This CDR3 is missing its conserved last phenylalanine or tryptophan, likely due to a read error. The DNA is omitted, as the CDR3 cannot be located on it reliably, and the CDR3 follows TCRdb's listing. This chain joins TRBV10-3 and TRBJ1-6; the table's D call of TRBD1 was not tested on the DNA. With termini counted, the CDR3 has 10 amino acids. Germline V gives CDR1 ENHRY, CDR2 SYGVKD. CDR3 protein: CAISESPENY.